The 20 T cell receptor beta chains below come from one sample, sequenced in a study of long-term antiretroviral therapy in people with HIV. Researchers ran immunoSEQ v3.0 at survey level. TCRdb's table, derived via immunoSEQ multiplex PCR, lists solely in-frame clones and lacks some. The sample contains around 15,000 clones, roughly 90% of which appear only once. The source was unsorted PBMCs, collected 0.7 years before starting antiretroviral therapy. The receptors were gathered from a man in his fifties or sixties with HIV.

The chain is built from TRBV21-1 and TRBJ2-7; no check of the table's D call, TRBD2, against the DNA was made. TRBV21-1 is reported as a pseudogene. The CDR3 sequence is 15 residues long. The chain's CDR3 is CASSNPGGISYEQYF. The DNA for the CDR3 is TGTGCCAGCAGCAACCCCGGGGGGATCTCCTACGAGCAGTACTTC.

The gene calls are TRBV27 and TRBJ2-6; D gene unclear. Germline loops: CDR1 MNHEY, CDR2 SMNVEV (reference sequence). The CDR3 spans 16 residues. Trimming cost V 2 bases and J 0 bases, with 8 bases left between them. The CDR3: CASSLDRHSGANVLTF. The CDR3 nucleotides are TGTGCCAGCAGTTTAGATAGACACTCTGGGGCCAACGTCCTGACTTTC.

Comments on this clone: Other DNA sequences in the sample encode the same CDR3. The gene calls are TRBV13 and TRBJ1-1, with unresolved D. Trimming took 0 bases from V and 1 from J, leaving 6 bases between them. There are 14 residues in the CDR3. Germline V gives CDR1 PRHDT, CDR2 FYEKMQ (reference sequence). The CDR3 is CASSLGRGNTEAFF. Here the CDR3 DNA reads TGTGCCAGCAGCTTAGGCCGTGGGAACACTGAAGCTTTCTTT.

The chain carries TRBV10-3 and TRBJ2-7, with 7 nucleotides matching TRBD1. The junction had 6 bases not matched to a gene; V was cut back by 3 bases and J by 1 base. Germline V CDR1 and CDR2: ENHRY, SYGVKD. The CDR3 runs to 15 residues. The CDR3 loop is CAISDHRGTSYEQYF. The CDR3 bases are TGTGCCATCAGTGACCACAGGGGTACGTCCTACGAGCAGTACTTC.

This clone was observed a handful of times. The V call is TRBV2, the J call TRBJ2-7, with TRBD2 as a possible D gene (5 bases). V lost 6 bases and J 6 bases, leaving 15 bases between the germline ends. The CDR3 runs to 13 residues. Germline V CDR1 and CDR2: SNHLY, FYNNEI. CDR3 coding DNA: TGTGCCAGCAGCGAGGGTCGAGGTTCCGAGCAGTACTTC. Translating it yields CASSEGRGSEQYF.

The V and J genes are TRBV18 and TRBJ1-2, with D possibly matching TRBD1 (5 bases). This CDR3 contains 15 residues. Germline CDR1 KGHSH, CDR2 LQKENI. V lost 5 bases and J lost 3, with 16 bases in between. CDR3 residues: CASSSEVDSHYGYTF. CDR3 bases: TGTGCCAGCTCATCCGAAGTTGACAGTCACTATGGCTACACCTTC. The full variable domain, in which reference TRBV18 and TRBJ1-2 provide the parts outside the CDR3, is NAGVMQNPRHLVRRRGQEARLRCSPMKGHSHVYWYRQLPEEGLKFMVYLQKENIIDESGMPKERFSAEFPKEGPSILRIQQVVRGDSAAYFCASSSEVDSHYGYTFGSGTRLTVV.

This chain joins TRBV5-5 and TRBJ2-2; D might be TRBD2 (5 bases). CDR1 SGHKS and CDR2 YYEKEE come from the germline V gene (reference sequence). This CDR3 spans 16 amino acids. Between the trimmed V and J ends, which lost 2 bases and 3 bases, there was a span of 14 bases. Here the CDR3 reads CASSFFVGDHTGELFF. In DNA, the CDR3 is TGTGCCAGCAGCTTTTTCGTCGGGGATCACACCGGGGAGCTGTTTTTT.

This clone was counted once. The chain recombines TRBV10-1 with TRBJ2-1; a possible D gene is TRBD1 (6 bases). The CDR3 runs 14 residues. The V end was cut by 6 bases, the J end by 5 bases, with 14 bases between. Germline V gene sequence: CDR1 WNHNN, CDR2 SYGVQD (reference sequence). The CDR3 protein is CASSPGQPNNEQFF. CDR3 nucleotide sequence: TGCGCCAGCAGCCCCGGACAGCCGAACAATGAGCAGTTCTTC.

The CDR3 is CASSPLGGGPYEQYF. As DNA, the CDR3 is TGTGCCAGCTCACCCCTCGGGGGGGGCCCCTACGAGCAGTACTTC. This rearrangement joins TRBV18 to TRBJ2-7, with 8 bases fitting TRBD2. The V segment lost 3 bases and the J segment 2 bases; nucleotides outside the gene matches: 6. Per germline, CDR1 KGHSH and CDR2 LQKENI. The CDR3 length is 15 residues.

The chain employs TRBV29-1 and TRBJ2-7; 7 nucleotides align to TRBD1. Germline V gene data show CDR1 as SQVTM and CDR2 as ANQGSEA. V lost 4 bases and J lost 4; bases outside the gene matches: 7. This CDR3 contains 13 residues. The CDR3 region is CSVVGGPSYEQYF. As DNA, the CDR3 is TGCAGCGTTGTAGGGGGCCCCTCATACGAGCAGTACTTC.

This chain uses TRBV14 with TRBJ1-6, with D possibly TRBD1 on 5 matching bases. Germline assignment: CDR1 SGHDN and CDR2 FVKESK. The CDR3 contains 13 residues. V lost 3 bases and J 9 bases, leaving 9 bases between the germline ends. The CDR3 protein is CASSHRQTSPLHF. The CDR3, as DNA: TGTGCCAGCAGCCACAGACAGACTTCACCCCTCCACTTT.

This clone has more than one count but fewer than ten. The chain couples TRBV28 to TRBJ2-7; 9 nucleotides align to TRBD2. This CDR3 spans 15 amino acids. The germline V gene encodes CDR1 MDHEN and CDR2 SYDVKM. The V gene end was trimmed by 4 bases and the J gene end by 3 bases; junction bases not matched to a gene: 7. The CDR3 loop is CASSSPSGGLYEQYF. Written as DNA, the CDR3 is TGTGCCAGCAGTTCCCCCAGCGGGGGGCTCTACGAGCAGTACTTC.

J is TRBJ1-6 and V is TRBV11-1, with 7 positions matching TRBD1. The CDR3 is 14 residues long. The germline gives CDR1 SGHAT, CDR2 FQDESV (reference sequence). V lost 5 bases to trimming and J lost 7 bases; unmatched junction nucleotides: 5. The CDR3, as DNA: TGTGCCAGCAGCCACGGGACAGAGAATTCACCCCTCCACTTT. Its protein product is CASSHGTENSPLHF.

The gene calls are TRBV18 and TRBJ2-3, with 9 bases lining up with TRBD2. V dropped 5 bases and J dropped 6; count of bases not matched to a gene: 15. The CDR3 length is 17 residues. Germline lookup yields CDR1 KGHSH and CDR2 LQKENI. The CDR3 DNA reads as TGTGCCAGCTCAGCGAACCTCGGGCTAGCGGGGACCGATACGCAGTATTTT. Translating gives CASSANLGLAGTDTQYF.

This sequence joins TRBV10-3 and TRBJ2-6, with D possibly TRBD1 on 5 matching bases. Germline-derived CDR1 and CDR2 are ENHRY and SYGVKD. With 0 bases removed from V and 0 bases from J, the gap between germline ends came to 12 bases. The CDR3 totals 18 residues. The CDR3 coding sequence is TGTGCCATCAGTGAGTCGCCTGGACAAGGCTCTGGGGCCAACGTCCTGACTTTC. Amino acid sequence: CAISESPGQGSGANVLTF.

By proportion, this clone is medium-sized (0.01 to 0.1%). CDR3 loop: CASAPDSSTGELFF. CDR3 sequence (DNA): TGTGCCAGCGCCCCGGACAGCTCCACCGGGGAGCTGTTTTTT. The chain couples TRBV2 to TRBJ2-2; D perhaps matches TRBD1 (6 bases). Germline CDR1 SNHLY, CDR2 FYNNEI. Between the trimmed V and J ends, which lost 8 bases and 4 bases, there was a span of 14 bases. The CDR3 spans 14 residues.

This rearrangement joins TRBV9 to TRBJ2-1; D possibly matches TRBD1 or TRBD2 (5 bases each). This CDR3 is built from 15 residues. Trimming removed 0 bases from V and 4 bases from J, with 11 bases in between. The V gene's germline CDR1 is SGDLS and CDR2 YYNGEE. In nucleotides, the CDR3 is TGTGCCAGCAGCGTAGGGGGGAGTGGATACAATGAGCAGTTCTTC. As protein: CASSVGGSGYNEQFF.

The J gene is TRBJ2-7, the V gene TRBV5-1; 10 nucleotides align to TRBD1. J lost 3 bases, V lost 4 bases, and 10 bases had no gene match. The CDR3 sequence is 16 residues long. CDR1 and CDR2 (germline): SGHRS, YFSETQ. The CDR3 DNA sequence: TGCGCCAGCAGCCTATTCTCCGGGACAGGGGACTACGAGCAGTACTTC. It translates to CASSLFSGTGDYEQYF.

In this sample, this clone turned up once. The chain carries TRBV29-1 and TRBJ2-7, with D possibly called TRBD1 or TRBD2 (7 bases each). The germline V and J ends were trimmed by 5 bases and 5 bases, with 13 bases remaining between them. Germline values: CDR1 SQVTM, CDR2 ANQGSEA. The CDR3 loop spans 12 amino acids. CDR3 in amino acids: CSVLPGGDEQYF. The CDR3 coding sequence is TGCAGCGTTCTCCCAGGGGGGGACGAGCAGTACTTC.

In its sample, this clone was seen once. The chain carries TRBV7-2 and TRBJ2-7; D is unclear. The CDR3 is 11 amino acids. Trimming took 4 bases from V and 9 from J, leaving 10 bases between them. The germline gives CDR1 SGHTA, CDR2 FQGNSA. CDR3 nucleotides: TGTGCCAGCAGCTCCCTCGCGGCGCAGTACTTC. Amino acid sequence: CASSSLAAQYF. The variable domain in full, with the rest retrieved from reference TRBV7-2 and TRBJ2-7, is GAGVSQSPSNKVTEKGKDVELRCDPISGHTALYWYRQSLGQGLEFLIYFQGNSAPDKSGLPSDRFSAERTGGSVSTLTIQRTQQEDSAVYLCASSSLAAQYFGPGTRLTVT.